This is a list of T cell receptor beta chains from one sample in a study of metastatic and nonmetastatic thyroid tumors. TCRdb used MiXCR to call clones anew from the PCR reads. The sample lists tens of thousands of clones; 20% to 25% were seen once. Specimen: blood. The receptor source for this set is a female donor with papillary thyroid cancer or a benign thyroid nodule (not recorded which). Some clones in this sample may be carry-over from other donors' samples. Each CDR3 is given with its conserved first and last residue. A D gene is named only where the DNA matches it firmly. Size is stated for part of the rows, as once, few or many counts, or as a class when the clone is expanded.

size: .
D: .
V: TRBV20-1
J: TRBJ2-7
CDR3: CSATGLQNGQYF
DNA: TGCAGTGCTACGGGACTCCAGAATGGGCAGTACTTC

size: many
D: .
V: TRBV10-1
J: TRBJ2-3
CDR3: CASSLAPSTDTQYF
DNA: TGCGCCAGCAGTTTAGCGCCCAGCACAGATACGCAGTATTTT

size: once
D: .
V: TRBV5-6
J: TRBJ1-5
CDR3: CASSLERDGNNQPQHF
DNA: TGTGCCAGCAGCTTGGAAAGGGACGGAAACAATCAGCCCCAGCATTTT

size: few
D: .
V: TRBV7-8
J: TRBJ2-1
CDR3: CASSGREAPYNEQFF
DNA: TGTGCCAGCAGCGGACGAGAGGCACCTTACAATGAGCAGTTCTTC

size: .
D: TRBD1
V: TRBV6-5
J: TRBJ1-6
CDR3: CASSYSRQGGSPLHF
DNA: TGTGCCAGCAGTTACTCACGACAGGGTGGTTCACCCCTCCACTTT

size: .
D: TRBD2
V: TRBV20-1
J: TRBJ2-1
CDR3: CSAAEASGRFDEQFF
DNA: TGCAGTGCTGCGGAGGCTAGCGGGAGGTTCGATGAGCAGTTCTTC

size: few
D: .
V: TRBV27
J: TRBJ2-6
CDR3: CASTSNRGDSGANVLTF
DNA: TGTGCCAGCACCTCAAATCGAGGAGACTCTGGGGCCAACGTCCTGACTTTC

size: once
D: .
V: TRBV11-1
J: TRBJ2-2
CDR3: CASSPSPQGCANTGELFF
DNA: TGTGCCAGCAGCCCGTCGCCCCAGGGCTGTGCGAACACCGGGGAGTTGTTTTTT

size: many
D: .
V: TRBV13
J: TRBJ2-1
CDR3: CASSQKSGRVYEQFF
DNA: TGTGCCAGCAGCCAAAAGAGTGGCCGTGTCTATGAGCAGTTCTTC

size: many
D: .
V: TRBV9
J: TRBJ2-7
CDR3: CASSSLGSSYEQYF
DNA: TGTGCCAGCAGCTCCCTAGGGAGTTCCTACGAGCAGTACTTC

size: few
D: TRBD2
V: TRBV6-5
J: TRBJ2-1
CDR3: CASRDTSGRSEQFF
DNA: TGTGCCAGCAGGGACACTAGCGGGAGGTCTGAGCAGTTCTTC

size: .
D: TRBD2
V: TRBV19
J: TRBJ2-2
CDR3: CASSRLAGQGTGELFF
DNA: TGTGCCAGTAGTCGGCTAGCGGGCCAGGGGACCGGGGAGCTGTTTTTT

size: many
D: .
V: TRBV7-2
J: TRBJ1-2
CDR3: CASSLALSGGYTF
DNA: TGTGCCAGCAGCTTAGCGCTTAGCGGTGGCTACACCTTC

size: .
D: TRBD2
V: TRBV27
J: TRBJ2-7
CDR3: CASSSSGENHYEQYF
DNA: TGTGCCAGCAGCTCTAGCGGGGAGAACCACTACGAGCAGTACTTC

size: few
D: TRBD2
V: TRBV12-3/TRBV12-4
J: TRBJ2-2
CDR3: CASSLGGASGNTGELFF
DNA: TGTGCCAGCAGTTTGGGGGGTGCTAGCGGGAACACCGGGGAGCTGTTTTTT

size: .
D: .
V: TRBV6-2/TRBV6-3
J: TRBJ1-5
CDR3: CASRAASMYNQPQHF
DNA: TGTGCCAGCAGGGCAGCTTCAATGTACAATCAGCCCCAGCATTTT

size: .
D: .
V: TRBV19
J: TRBJ2-5
CDR3: CASSISATGAQETQYF
DNA: TGTGCCAGTAGTATCTCGGCCACGGGGGCTCAAGAGACCCAGTACTTC

size: many
D: TRBD1
V: TRBV7-2
J: TRBJ1-2
CDR3: CASSLGRQGVGYTF
DNA: TGTGCCAGCAGCTTAGGGCGACAGGGGGTTGGCTACACCTTC

size: many
D: .
V: TRBV7-8
J: TRBJ2-5
CDR3: CASSRGRVGQETQYF
DNA: TGTGCCAGCAGCAGAGGCAGGGTTGGACAAGAGACCCAGTACTTC

size: .
D: TRBD2
V: TRBV20-1
J: TRBJ2-1
CDR3: CSARDGGAFEQFF
DNA: TGCAGTGCTAGAGACGGGGGGGCGTTTGAGCAGTTCTTC

size: .
D: TRBD2
V: TRBV14
J: TRBJ2-7
CDR3: CASSQTSGNYYEQYF
DNA: TGTGCCAGCAGCCAGACTAGCGGGAATTACTACGAGCAGTACTTC

size: few
D: .
V: TRBV28
J: TRBJ2-2
CDR3: CVSSLQWPGELFF
DNA: TGTGTCAGCAGTTTACAGTGGCCCGGGGAGCTGTTTTTT

size: .
D: TRBD2
V: TRBV20-1
J: TRBJ2-2
CDR3: CSARGGDGDLCF
DNA: TGCAGTGCTCGGGGAGGGGACGGGGACCTGTGTTTT

size: .
D: .
V: TRBV7-9
J: TRBJ1-3
CDR3: CASSLAGTGKDTIYF
DNA: TGTGCCAGCAGCTTAGCCGGGACGGGGAAAGACACCATATATTTT

size: medium-sized
D: .
V: TRBV6-1
J: TRBJ2-1
CDR3: CASSRTATYNEQFF
DNA: TGTGCCAGCAGTCGGACTGCCACATACAATGAGCAGTTCTTC

size: many
D: TRBD1
V: TRBV7-6
J: TRBJ1-2
CDR3: CASSLATGGGGYTF
DNA: TGTGCCAGCAGCTTGGCCACAGGGGGTGGTGGCTACACCTTC

size: .
D: TRBD2
V: TRBV11-1
J: TRBJ2-3
CDR3: CASSLVLAGDTDTQYF
DNA: TGTGCCAGCAGCTTAGTACTAGCGGGGGACACAGATACGCAGTATTTT

size: medium-sized
D: .
V: TRBV6-6
J: TRBJ2-7
CDR3: CASSNYEQYF
DNA: TGTGCCAGCAGTAACTACGAGCAGTACTTC

size: few
D: .
V: TRBV4-1
J: TRBJ2-7
CDR3: CASSQVEVSYEQYF
DNA: TGCGCCAGCAGCCAAGTTGAGGTTTCCTACGAGCAGTACTTC

size: .
D: TRBD1
V: TRBV30
J: TRBJ1-6
CDR3: CAWRGTGDNSPPHF
DNA: TGTGCCTGGAGGGGGACAGGAGATAATTCACCCCCCCACTTT

size: many
D: TRBD2
V: TRBV20-1
J: TRBJ2-7
CDR3: CSAGPGGDYEQYF
DNA: TGCAGTGCCGGGCCGGGGGGGGACTACGAGCAGTACTTC

size: many
D: .
V: TRBV30
J: TRBJ1-5
CDR3: CAWSVPGASNQPQHF
DNA: TGTGCCTGGAGTGTACCCGGGGCTAGCAATCAGCCCCAGCATTTT

size: many
D: .
V: TRBV5-1
J: TRBJ1-1
CDR3: CASSLELGKNTEAFF
DNA: TGCGCCAGCAGCTTGGAGCTCGGCAAAAACACTGAAGCTTTCTTT

size: once
D: TRBD2
V: TRBV20-1
J: TRBJ2-5
CDR3: CSARDAGLAETKYF
DNA: TGCAGTGCTAGAGATGCGGGACTAGCAGAGACCAAGTACTTC

size: .
D: .
V: TRBV6-1
J: TRBJ2-7
CDR3: CAIKTGLTYEQYF
DNA: TGTGCCATCAAAACGGGTCTTACCTACGAGCAGTACTTC

size: many
D: .
V: TRBV30
J: TRBJ2-3
CDR3: CAWTRTGSTSTDTQYF
DNA: TGTGCCTGGACCAGAACCGGCAGCACAAGCACAGATACGCAGTATTTT

size: .
D: .
V: TRBV7-8
J: TRBJ2-3
CDR3: CASSLHSTDTQYF
DNA: TGTGCCAGCAGCTTGCACAGCACAGATACGCAGTATTTT

size: .
D: TRBD1
V: TRBV4-2
J: TRBJ2-7
CDR3: CASSQEVQGALEQYF
DNA: TGTGCCAGCAGCCAAGAGGTCCAGGGGGCGCTCGAGCAGTACTTC

size: many
D: TRBD2
V: TRBV19
J: TRBJ2-1
CDR3: CASSWLAGGSNEQFF
DNA: TGTGCCAGTAGTTGGCTAGCGGGAGGTAGCAATGAGCAGTTCTTC

size: few
D: .
V: TRBV18
J: TRBJ2-5
CDR3: CASSPPTNQETQYF
DNA: TGTGCCAGCTCACCACCAACGAACCAAGAGACCCAGTACTTC

size: medium-sized
D: .
V: TRBV6-1
J: TRBJ1-2
CDR3: CASSPAGVRVGGYTF
DNA: TGTGCCAGCAGTCCCGCTGGTGTCAGGGTAGGCGGCTACACCTTC

size: few
D: TRBD2
V: TRBV7-2
J: TRBJ2-7
CDR3: CASSPSGSSYEQYF
DNA: TGTGCCAGCAGCCCTAGCGGGAGTTCCTACGAGCAGTACTTC

size: medium-sized
D: .
V: TRBV13
J: TRBJ2-6
CDR3: CASSLAGRVSSGANVLTF
DNA: TGTGCCAGCAGCTTAGCGGGCAGGGTAAGCTCTGGGGCCAACGTCCTGACTTTC

size: many
D: .
V: TRBV15
J: TRBJ2-5
CDR3: CATSRDQGVETQYF
DNA: TGTGCCACCAGCAGAGATCAGGGCGTAGAGACCCAGTACTTC

size: .
D: TRBD1
V: TRBV11-1
J: TRBJ2-2
CDR3: CSSSLAGTGVWWERYTGELFF
DNA: TGTTCCAGCAGCTTAGCCGGGACAGGGGTCTGGTGGGAGAGGTACACCGGGGAGCTGTTTTTT

size: .
D: .
V: TRBV19
J: TRBJ2-3
CDR3: CASSILDSRTDTQYF
DNA: TGTGCCAGTAGTATTCTGGACTCACGCACAGATACGCAGTATTTT